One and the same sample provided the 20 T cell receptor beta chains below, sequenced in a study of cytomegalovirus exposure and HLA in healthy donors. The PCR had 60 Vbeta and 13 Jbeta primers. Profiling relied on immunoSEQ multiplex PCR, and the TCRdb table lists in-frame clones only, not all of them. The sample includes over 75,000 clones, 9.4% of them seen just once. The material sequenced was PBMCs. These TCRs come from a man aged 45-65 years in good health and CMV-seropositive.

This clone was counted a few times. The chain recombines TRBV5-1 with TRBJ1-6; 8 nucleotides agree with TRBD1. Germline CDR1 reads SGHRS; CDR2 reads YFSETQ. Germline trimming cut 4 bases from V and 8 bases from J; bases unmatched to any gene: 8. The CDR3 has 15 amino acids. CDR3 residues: CASSPSGGLDSPLHF. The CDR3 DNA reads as TGCGCCAGCAGCCCCTCAGGGGGCTTGGATTCACCCCTCCACTTT.

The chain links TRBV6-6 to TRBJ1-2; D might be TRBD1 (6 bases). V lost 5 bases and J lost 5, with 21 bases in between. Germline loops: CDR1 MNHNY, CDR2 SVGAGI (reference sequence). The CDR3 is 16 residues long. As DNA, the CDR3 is TGTGCCAGCAGTAACACACAGGGATTTGCCCCATATGGCTACACCTTC. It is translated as CASSNTQGFAPYGYTF.

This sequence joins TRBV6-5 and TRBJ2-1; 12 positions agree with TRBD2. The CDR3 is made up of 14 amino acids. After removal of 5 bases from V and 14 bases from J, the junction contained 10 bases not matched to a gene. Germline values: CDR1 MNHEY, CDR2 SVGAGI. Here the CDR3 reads CASSPSGLAGKEFF. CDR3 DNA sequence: TGTGCCAGCAGTCCCTCTGGACTAGCGGGAAAGGAGTTCTTC.

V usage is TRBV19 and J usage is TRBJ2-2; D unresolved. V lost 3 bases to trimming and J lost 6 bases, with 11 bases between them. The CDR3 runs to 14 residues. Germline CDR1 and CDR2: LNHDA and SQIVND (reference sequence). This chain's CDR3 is CASSIQQQAGELFF. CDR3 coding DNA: TGTGCCAGTAGTATCCAACAGCAGGCCGGGGAGCTGTTTTTT.

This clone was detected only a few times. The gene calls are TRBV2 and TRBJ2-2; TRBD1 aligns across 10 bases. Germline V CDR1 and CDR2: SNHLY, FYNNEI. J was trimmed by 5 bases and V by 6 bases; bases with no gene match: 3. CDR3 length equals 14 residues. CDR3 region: CASRTGGDTGELFF. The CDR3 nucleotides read TGTGCCAGCAGGACAGGGGGCGATACCGGGGAGCTGTTTTTT.

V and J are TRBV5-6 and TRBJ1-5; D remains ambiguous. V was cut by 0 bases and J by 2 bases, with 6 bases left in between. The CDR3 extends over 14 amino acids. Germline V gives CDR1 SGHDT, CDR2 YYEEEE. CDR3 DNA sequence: TGTGCCAGCAGCTTGGGACGGGGCAATCAGCCCCAGCATTTT. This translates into CASSLGRGNQPQHF.

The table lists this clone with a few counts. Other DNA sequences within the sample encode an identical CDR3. The CDR3 coding sequence is TGTGCCAGCAGCCTAAGTAATGAAAAACTGTTTTTT. It specifies CASSLSNEKLFF. This chain connects TRBV28 to TRBJ1-4; D remains unclear. The V gene lost 6 bases and the J gene lost 4 bases, with 6 bases spanning the gap. In germline, CDR1 is MDHEN, CDR2 SYDVKM. The CDR3 extends over 12 amino acids.

The CDR3 is CSVRTGEYNSPLHF. For the CDR3, the DNA is TGCAGCGTTAGGACAGGGGAATATAATTCACCCCTCCACTTT. The rearrangement links TRBV29-1 to TRBJ1-6; 9 bases are shared with TRBD1. Germline assignment: CDR1 SQVTM and CDR2 ANQGSEA. The length of the CDR3 is 14 residues. V trimming: 5 bases; J trimming: 4 bases; junction bases outside the gene matches: 3.

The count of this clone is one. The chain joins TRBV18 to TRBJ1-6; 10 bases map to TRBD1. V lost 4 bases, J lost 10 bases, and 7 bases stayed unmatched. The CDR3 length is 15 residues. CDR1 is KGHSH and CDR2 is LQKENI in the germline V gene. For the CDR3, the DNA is TGTGCCAGCTCACAGGGACCGGGACAGGGGTCACCCCTCCACTTT. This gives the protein CASSQGPGQGSPLHF.

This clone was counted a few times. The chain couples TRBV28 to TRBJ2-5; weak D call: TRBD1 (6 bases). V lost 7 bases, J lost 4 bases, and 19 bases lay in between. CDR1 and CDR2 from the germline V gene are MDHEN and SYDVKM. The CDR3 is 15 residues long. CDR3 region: CASMKHRALGETQYF. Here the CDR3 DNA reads TGTGCCAGCATGAAACACAGGGCACTTGGAGAGACCCAGTACTTC.

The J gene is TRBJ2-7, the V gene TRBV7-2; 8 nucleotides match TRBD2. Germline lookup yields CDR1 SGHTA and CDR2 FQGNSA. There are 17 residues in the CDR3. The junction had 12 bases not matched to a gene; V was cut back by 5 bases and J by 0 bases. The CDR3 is CASSVQEAGAISYEQYF. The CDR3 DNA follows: TGTGCCAGCAGCGTTCAAGAAGCGGGAGCGATCTCCTACGAGCAGTACTTC. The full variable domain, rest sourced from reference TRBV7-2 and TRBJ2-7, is GAGVSQSPSNKVTEKGKDVELRCDPISGHTALYWYRQSLGQGLEFLIYFQGNSAPDKSGLPSDRFSAERTGGSVSTLTIQRTQQEDSAVYLCASSVQEAGAISYEQYFGPGTRLTVT.

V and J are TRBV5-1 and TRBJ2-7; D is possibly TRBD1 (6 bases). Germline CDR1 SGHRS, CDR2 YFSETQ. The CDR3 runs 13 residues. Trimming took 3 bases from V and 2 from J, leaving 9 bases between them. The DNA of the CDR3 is TGCGCCAGCAGCTACGGGACAACCTACGAGCAGTACTTC. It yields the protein CASSYGTTYEQYF.

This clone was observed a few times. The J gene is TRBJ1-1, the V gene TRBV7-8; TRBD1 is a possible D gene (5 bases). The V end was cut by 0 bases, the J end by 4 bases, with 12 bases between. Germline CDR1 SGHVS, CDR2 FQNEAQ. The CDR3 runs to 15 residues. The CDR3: CASSLAYGGTTEAFF. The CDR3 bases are TGTGCCAGCAGCTTAGCGTATGGAGGGACCACTGAAGCTTTCTTT.

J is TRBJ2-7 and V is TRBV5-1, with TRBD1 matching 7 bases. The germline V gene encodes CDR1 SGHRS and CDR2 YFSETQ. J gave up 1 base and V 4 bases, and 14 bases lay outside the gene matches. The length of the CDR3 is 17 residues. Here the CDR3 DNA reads TGCGCCAGCAGCCCAACAGCGCCAGGGGGATTTTCCTACGAGCAGTACTTC. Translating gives CASSPTAPGGFSYEQYF.

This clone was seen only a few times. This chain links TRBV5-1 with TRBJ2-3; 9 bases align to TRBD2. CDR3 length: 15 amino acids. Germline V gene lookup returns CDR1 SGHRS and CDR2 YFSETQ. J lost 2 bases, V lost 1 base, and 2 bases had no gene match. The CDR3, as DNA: TGCGCCAGCAGCTTGCCTAGCGGGAACACAGATACGCAGTATTTT. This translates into CASSLPSGNTDTQYF.

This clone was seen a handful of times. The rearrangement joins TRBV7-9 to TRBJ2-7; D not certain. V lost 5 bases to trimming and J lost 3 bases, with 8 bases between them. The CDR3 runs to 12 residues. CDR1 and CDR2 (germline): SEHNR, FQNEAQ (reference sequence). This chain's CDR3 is CASSALVYEQYF. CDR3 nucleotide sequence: TGTGCCAGCAGCGCGTTGGTCTACGAGCAGTACTTC.

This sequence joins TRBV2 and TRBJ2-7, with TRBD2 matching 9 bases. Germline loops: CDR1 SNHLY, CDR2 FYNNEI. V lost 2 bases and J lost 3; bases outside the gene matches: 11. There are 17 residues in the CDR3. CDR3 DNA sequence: TGTGCCAGCAGTGAAAGTTATTTAGCGGGGGCCCTCTACGAGCAGTACTTC. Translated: CASSESYLAGALYEQYF.

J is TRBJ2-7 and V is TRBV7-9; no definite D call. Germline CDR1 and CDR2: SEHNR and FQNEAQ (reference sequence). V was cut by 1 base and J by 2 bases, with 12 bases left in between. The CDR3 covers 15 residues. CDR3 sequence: CASSLDRFSTYEQYF. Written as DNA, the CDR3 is TGTGCCAGCAGCTTAGACCGGTTCTCAACCTACGAGCAGTACTTC.

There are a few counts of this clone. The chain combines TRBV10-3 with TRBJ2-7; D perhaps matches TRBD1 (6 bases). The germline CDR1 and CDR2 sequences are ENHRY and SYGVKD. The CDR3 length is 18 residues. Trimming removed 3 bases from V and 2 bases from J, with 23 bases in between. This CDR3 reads CAISDLSGDASSPYEQYF. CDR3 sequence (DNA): TGTGCCATCAGTGACCTTTCAGGGGATGCAAGTTCCCCCTACGAGCAGTACTTC.

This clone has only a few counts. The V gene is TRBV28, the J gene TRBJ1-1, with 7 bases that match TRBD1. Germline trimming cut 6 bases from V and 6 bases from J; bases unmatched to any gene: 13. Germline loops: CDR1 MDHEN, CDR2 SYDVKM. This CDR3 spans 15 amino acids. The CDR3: CASRQRDRKVSEAFF. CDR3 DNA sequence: TGTGCCAGCAGGCAAAGGGACAGAAAAGTTTCTGAAGCTTTCTTT.